The T cell receptor (beta chain) described here comes from a study of neurological immune-mediated disorders. Broader study findings: Phylogenetic grouping assigned the repertoires of 18 of 34 multiple sclerosis patients to one related-CDR3 cluster, which constitutes a possible signature. HTLV-1-associated myelopathy had the most TCR clonal expansion, whereas multiple sclerosis had the least (lower than in healthy controls).

Unsorted libraries were derived from 2 million PBMCs stored at -80 C. As for this clonotype: Antigen specificity is unknown.

As for the cDNA, it was generated by 5'RACE with 10-nucleotide random UMIs. TCRdb analysed the 5' RACE reads with MiXCR anew, one entry per CDR3 protein. The sample contains approximately 100,000 distinct CDR3 sequences, around 3.3% of which appear only once. The V gene lost 0 bases and the J gene lost 1 base, with 12 bases spanning the gap. CDR3 size: 16 residues. From germline, CDR1 is SGHDT and CDR2 YYEEEE. The receptor's source is a woman in her late teens or twenties with multiple sclerosis. Sequences were obtained from PBMCs. The chain employs TRBV5-6 and TRBJ2-3, with D perhaps matching TRBD2 (5 bases). The CDR3 reads CASSLVYVGGTDTQYF. CDR3 bases: TGTGCCAGCAGCTTGGTTTACGTCGGGGGCACAGATACGCAGTATTTT.